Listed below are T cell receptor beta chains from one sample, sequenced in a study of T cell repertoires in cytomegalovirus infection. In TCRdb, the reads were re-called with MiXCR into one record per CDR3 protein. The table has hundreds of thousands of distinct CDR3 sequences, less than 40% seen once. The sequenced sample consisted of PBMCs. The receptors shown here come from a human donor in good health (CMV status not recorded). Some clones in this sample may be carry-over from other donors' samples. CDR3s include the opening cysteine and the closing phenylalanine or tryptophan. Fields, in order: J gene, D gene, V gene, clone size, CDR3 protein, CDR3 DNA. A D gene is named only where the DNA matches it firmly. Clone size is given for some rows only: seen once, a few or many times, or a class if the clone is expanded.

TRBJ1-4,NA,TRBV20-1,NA,CSSRVDLGKLFF,TGCAGTTCTAGAGTGGACCTCGGAAAACTGTTTTTT
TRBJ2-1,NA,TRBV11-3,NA,CASSLGSVVNEQFF,TGTGCCAGCAGCTTAGGGTCCGTCGTCAATGAGCAGTTCTTC
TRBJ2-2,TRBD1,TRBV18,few,CASSPILPGQGASGELFF,TGTGCCAGCTCACCCATCTTGCCGGGACAGGGGGCCTCCGGGGAGCTGTTTTTT
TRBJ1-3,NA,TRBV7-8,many,CASSLYPRDSGNTIYF,TGTGCCAGCAGCTTATACCCCAGGGACTCTGGAAACACCATATATTTT
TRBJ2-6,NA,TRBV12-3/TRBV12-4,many,CASSLASSGANVLTF,TGTGCCAGCAGTTTGGCGAGCTCTGGGGCCAACGTCCTGACTTTC
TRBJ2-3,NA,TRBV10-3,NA,CAINSVGQGREDTQYF,TGTGCCATCAATAGCGTAGGGCAGGGAAGGGAAGATACGCAGTATTTT
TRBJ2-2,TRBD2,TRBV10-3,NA,CAISGTGTRFSGELFF,TGTGCCATCAGTGGAACCGGGACTAGGTTTTCCGGGGAGCTGTTTTTT
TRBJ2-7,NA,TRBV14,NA,CASSQTEGLYYEQYF,TGTGCCAGCAGCCAAACCGAGGGATTATACTACGAGCAGTACTTC
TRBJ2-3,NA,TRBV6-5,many,CASSPRGGTDTQYF,TGTGCCAGCAGCCCCAGGGGGGGCACAGATACGCAGTATTTT
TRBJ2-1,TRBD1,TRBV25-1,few,CASSTQGNEQFF,TGTGCCAGCAGTACACAGGGGAATGAGCAGTTCTTC
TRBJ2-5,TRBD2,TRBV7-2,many,CASSPWTSGTETQYF,TGTGCCAGCAGCCCCTGGACTAGCGGGACAGAGACCCAGTACTTC
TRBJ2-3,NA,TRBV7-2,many,CASTISGRTDTQYF,TGTGCCAGCACCATTAGCGGCCGCACAGATACGCAGTATTTT
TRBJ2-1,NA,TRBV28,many,CASSRTIKNEQFF,TGTGCCAGCAGCCGGACTATTAAAAATGAGCAGTTCTTC